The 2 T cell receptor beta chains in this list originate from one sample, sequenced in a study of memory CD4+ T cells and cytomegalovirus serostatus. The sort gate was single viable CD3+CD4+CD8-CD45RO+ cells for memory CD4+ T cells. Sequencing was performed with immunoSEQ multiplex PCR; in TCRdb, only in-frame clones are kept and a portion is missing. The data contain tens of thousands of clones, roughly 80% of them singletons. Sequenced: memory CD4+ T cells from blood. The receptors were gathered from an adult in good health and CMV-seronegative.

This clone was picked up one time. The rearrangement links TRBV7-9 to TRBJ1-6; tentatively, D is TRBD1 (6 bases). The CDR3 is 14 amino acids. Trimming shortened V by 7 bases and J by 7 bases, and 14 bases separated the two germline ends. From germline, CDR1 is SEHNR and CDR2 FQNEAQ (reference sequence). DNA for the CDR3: TGTGCCAGCACCTCGGGGACAATGAATTCACCCCTCCACTTT. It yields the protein CASTSGTMNSPLHF.

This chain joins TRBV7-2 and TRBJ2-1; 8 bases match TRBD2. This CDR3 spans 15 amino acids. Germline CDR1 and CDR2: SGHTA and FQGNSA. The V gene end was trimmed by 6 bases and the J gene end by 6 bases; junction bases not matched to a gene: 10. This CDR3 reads CASSYGGARLNEQFF. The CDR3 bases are TGTGCCAGCAGTTACGGGGGGGCCCGTCTCAATGAGCAGTTCTTC.